This T cell receptor (beta chain) was captured by sequencing in a study of T cells after yellow fever vaccination. Findings and limits, study-wide: Only a small proportion of the clonotypes turned up in both the CD4 and the CD8 compartments, likely arising from convergent recombination.

With respect to this clonotype: The antigen remains unidentified. The junction does not match germline at one end; this may be a read error.

There are 12 residues in the CDR3. Each CDR3 protein is one row after TCRdb ran MiXCR on the 5' RACE reads. The sample contains more than 300,000 distinct CDR3 sequences, about 6.9% of which appear only once. The source was PBMCs, collected roughly seven weeks after the first yellow fever vaccination. The chain couples TRBV12-3 or TRBV12-4 to TRBJ2-7; the D is unclear. The receptor was derived from a man aged 18 to 30 who received the YFV17D yellow fever vaccine. Here the CDR3 reads CASGDPRNKQHF. The CDR3 nucleotides are TGTGCCAGCGGGGATCCCAGAAACAAGCAGCACTTC.